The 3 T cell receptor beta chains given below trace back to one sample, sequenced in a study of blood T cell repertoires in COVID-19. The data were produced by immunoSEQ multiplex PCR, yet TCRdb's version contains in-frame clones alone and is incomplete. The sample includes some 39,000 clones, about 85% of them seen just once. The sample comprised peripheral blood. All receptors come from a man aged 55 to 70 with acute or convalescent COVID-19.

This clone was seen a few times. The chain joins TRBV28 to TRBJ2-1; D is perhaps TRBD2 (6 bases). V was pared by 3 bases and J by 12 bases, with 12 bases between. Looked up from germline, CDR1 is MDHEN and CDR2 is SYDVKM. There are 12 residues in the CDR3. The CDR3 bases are TGTGCCAGCAGTTTGAGACTCGGGGGGCAGTTCTTC. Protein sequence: CASSLRLGGQFF.

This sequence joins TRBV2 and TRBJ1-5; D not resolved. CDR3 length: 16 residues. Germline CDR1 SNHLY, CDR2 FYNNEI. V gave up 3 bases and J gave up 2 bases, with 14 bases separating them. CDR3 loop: CASSDGGMRGNQPQHF. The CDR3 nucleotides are TGTGCCAGCAGTGATGGAGGAATGAGGGGCAATCAGCCCCAGCATTTT.

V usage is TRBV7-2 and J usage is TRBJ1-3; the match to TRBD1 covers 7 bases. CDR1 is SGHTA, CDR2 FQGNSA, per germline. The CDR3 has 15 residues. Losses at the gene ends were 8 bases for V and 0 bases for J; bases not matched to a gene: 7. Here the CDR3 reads CASGPQGLSGNTIYF. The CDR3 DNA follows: TGTGCCAGCGGGCCACAGGGGCTCTCTGGAAACACCATATATTTT.